This entry is about one T cell receptor (beta chain). TCRdb's copy holds only in-frame clones and misses some; the assay was immunoSEQ multiplex PCR. The sample has over 100,000 clones; 65% to 90% are singletons. These data come from a study of blood T cell repertoires in COVID-19. The V segment lost 7 bases and the J segment 2 bases; nucleotides outside the gene matches: 7. The germline CDR1 and CDR2 sequences are MNHEY and SVGAGI. The CDR3 contains 15 residues. This receptor was identified in a man at least 80 years old with acute or convalescent COVID-19. The genes are TRBV6-5 and TRBJ1-3; 8 positions match TRBD1. Sample: peripheral blood. The CDR3 sequence: CASKPRTGPGNTIYF. As DNA, the CDR3 is TGTGCCAGCAAGCCTCGGACAGGGCCTGGAAACACCATATATTTT.